The clone carrying this T cell receptor beta chain was seen only a few times. What it binds is not known. Incorporated into the TCR beta cDNA libraries were unique molecular identifiers, which served to reduce PCR and sequencing biases. T cells numbering roughly 0.95 to 10 million yielded 450,000 to 600,000 cDNA molecules. In TCRdb, the PCR reads were re-called with MiXCR into one record per CDR3 protein. Seen here are 750,000 to 900,000 distinct CDR3 sequences, 35% to 55% observed once, and the top ten hold 4% to 5%. The data were taken from a study of post-analysis software for immune sequencing data. Study as a whole: Multiple sclerosis in the patients followed relapsing-remitting, secondary progressive and progressive-relapsing courses.

Overall study findings and caveats: Those with multiple sclerosis, the patient group, showed significantly lower normalized Chao1 diversity than controls.

This receptor was identified in a girl between 5 and 17 years old with multiple sclerosis. Sequencing was done on a sample of blood.

This chain's CDR3 is CASSLGSGGGVQYF. In DNA, the CDR3 is TGTGCCAGCAGTTTAGGTAGCGGGGGTGGTGTGCAGTACTTC. The rearrangement joins TRBV12-3 or TRBV12-4 to TRBJ2-7, with TRBD2 matching 9 bases. V gave up 1 base and J gave up 9 bases; unmatched junction bases: 7. This CDR3 has 14 residues.